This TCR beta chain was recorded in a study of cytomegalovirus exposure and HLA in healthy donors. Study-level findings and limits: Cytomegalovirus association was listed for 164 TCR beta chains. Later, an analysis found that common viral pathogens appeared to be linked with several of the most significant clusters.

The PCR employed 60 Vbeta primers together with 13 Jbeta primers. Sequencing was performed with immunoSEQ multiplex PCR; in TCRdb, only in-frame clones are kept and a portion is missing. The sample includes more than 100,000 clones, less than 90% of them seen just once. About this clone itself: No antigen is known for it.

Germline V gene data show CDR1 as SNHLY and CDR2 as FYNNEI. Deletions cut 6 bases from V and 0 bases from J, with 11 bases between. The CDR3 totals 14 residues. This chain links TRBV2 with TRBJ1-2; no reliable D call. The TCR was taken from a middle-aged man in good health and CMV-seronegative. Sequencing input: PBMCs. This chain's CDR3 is CASSRNPANYGYTF. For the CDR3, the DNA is TGTGCCAGCAGCCGAAACCCAGCTAACTATGGCTACACCTTC.